This TCR beta chain was documented in a study of blood T cell repertoires in COVID-19. Study as a whole: Spain, Italy and the United States supplied samples that represented acute and convalescent COVID-19. The analysed material was cDNA or gDNA that came from T cells, B-cell-depleted T cells, or PBMCs.

Germline V gene lookup returns CDR1 MNHEY and CDR2 SMNVEV (reference sequence). The CDR3 spans 16 residues. V gave up 2 bases and J gave up 0 bases; unmatched junction bases: 1. Source study methods: From reference gene primer amplification, estimates of nucleated cell counts were derived. Profiled with immunoSEQ multiplex PCR; TCRdb holds only in-frame clones, not every one. V, J and clone size derive from that table, while D and trimming were established from the DNA sequence. The sample contains roughly 42,000 clones, about 85% of which appear only once. The specimen sequenced was peripheral blood. The rearrangement links TRBV27 to TRBJ2-2; TRBD2 aligns across 9 bases. This TCR derives from a human donor in a cohort sampled during active COVID-19. The CDR3 here is CASSLRLAANTGELFF. The CDR3 DNA sequence: TGTGCCAGCAGTTTACGACTAGCGGCGAACACCGGGGAGCTGTTTTTT.